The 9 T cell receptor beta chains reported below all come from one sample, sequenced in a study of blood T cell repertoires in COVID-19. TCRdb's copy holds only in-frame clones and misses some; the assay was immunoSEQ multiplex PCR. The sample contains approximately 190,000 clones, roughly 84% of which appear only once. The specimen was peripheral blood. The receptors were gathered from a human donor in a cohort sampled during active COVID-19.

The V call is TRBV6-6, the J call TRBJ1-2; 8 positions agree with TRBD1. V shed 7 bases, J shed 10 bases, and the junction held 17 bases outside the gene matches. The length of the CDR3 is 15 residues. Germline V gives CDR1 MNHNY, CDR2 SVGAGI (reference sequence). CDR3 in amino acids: CASTPGQGALMDYTF. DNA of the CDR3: TGTGCCAGCACCCCCGGACAGGGAGCCCTTATGGACTACACCTTC.

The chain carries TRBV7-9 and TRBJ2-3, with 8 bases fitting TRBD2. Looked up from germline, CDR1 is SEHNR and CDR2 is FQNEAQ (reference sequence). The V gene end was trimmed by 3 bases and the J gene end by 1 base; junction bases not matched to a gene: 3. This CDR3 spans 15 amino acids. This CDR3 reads CASSLPAGGTDTQYF. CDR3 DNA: TGTGCCAGCAGCTTGCCAGCGGGGGGCACAGATACGCAGTATTTT.

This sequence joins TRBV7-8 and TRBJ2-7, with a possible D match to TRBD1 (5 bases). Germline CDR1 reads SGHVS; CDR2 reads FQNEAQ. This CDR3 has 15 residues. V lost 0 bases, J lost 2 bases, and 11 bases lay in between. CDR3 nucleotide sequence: TGTGCCAGCAGCTTAGCGCCAGGGAACGCCTACGAGCAGTACGTC. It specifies CASSLAPGNAYEQYV.

This CDR3 reads CASSPGGQGGWHEQYF. In DNA form, the CDR3 reads TGTGCCAGCAGTCCAGGGGGACAAGGGGGATGGCACGAGCAGTACTTC. The chain recombines TRBV28 with TRBJ2-7, with 7 bases identical to TRBD1. This CDR3 contains 16 residues. Trimming cost V 5 bases and J 5 bases; bases outside gene matches: 15. Per germline, CDR1 MDHEN and CDR2 SYDVKM. Full variable domain (rest looked up from reference TRBV28 and TRBJ2-7): DVKVTQSSRYLVKRTGEKVFLECVQDMDHENMFWYRQDPGLGLRLIYFSYDVKMKEKGDIPEGYSVSREKKERFSLILESASTNQTSMYLCASSPGGQGGWHEQYFGPGTRLTVT.

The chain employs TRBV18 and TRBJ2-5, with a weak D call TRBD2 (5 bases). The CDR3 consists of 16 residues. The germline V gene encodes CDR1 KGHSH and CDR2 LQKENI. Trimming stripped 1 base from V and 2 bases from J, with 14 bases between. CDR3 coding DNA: TGTGCCAGCTCACCACGCGCCGGGGTATCTCAAGAGACCCAGTACTTC. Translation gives CASSPRAGVSQETQYF.

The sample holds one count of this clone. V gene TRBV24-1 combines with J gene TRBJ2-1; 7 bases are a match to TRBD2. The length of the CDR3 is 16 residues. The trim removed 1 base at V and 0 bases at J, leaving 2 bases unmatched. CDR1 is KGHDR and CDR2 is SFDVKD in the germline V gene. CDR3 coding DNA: TGTGCCACCAGTGATTTCGAGCGGGACTCCTACAATGAGCAGTTCTTC. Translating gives CATSDFERDSYNEQFF.

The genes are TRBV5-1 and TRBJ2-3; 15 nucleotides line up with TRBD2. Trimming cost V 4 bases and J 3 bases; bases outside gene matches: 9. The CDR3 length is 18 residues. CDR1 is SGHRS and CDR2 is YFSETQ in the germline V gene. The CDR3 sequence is CASSPAGTSGRTTDTQYF. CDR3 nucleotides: TGCGCCAGCAGCCCCGCCGGGACTAGCGGGAGGACGACAGATACGCAGTATTTT.

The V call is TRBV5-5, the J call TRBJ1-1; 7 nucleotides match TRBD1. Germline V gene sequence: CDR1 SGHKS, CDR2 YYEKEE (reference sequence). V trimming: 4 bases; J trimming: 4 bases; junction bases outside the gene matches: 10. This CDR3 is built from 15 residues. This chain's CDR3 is CASSPATGSGTEAFF. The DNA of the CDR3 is TGTGCCAGCAGCCCGGCGACAGGGAGTGGCACTGAAGCTTTCTTT.

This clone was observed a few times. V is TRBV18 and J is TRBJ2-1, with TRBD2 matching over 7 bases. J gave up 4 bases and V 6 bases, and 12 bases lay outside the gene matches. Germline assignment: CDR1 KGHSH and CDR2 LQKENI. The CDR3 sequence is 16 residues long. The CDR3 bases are TGTGCCAGCTCCCCTGGGAGGGCTAGCTCGTACAATGAGCAGTTCTTC. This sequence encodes CASSPGRASSYNEQFF. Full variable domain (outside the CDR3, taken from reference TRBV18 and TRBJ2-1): NAGVMQNPRHLVRRRGQEARLRCSPMKGHSHVYWYRQLPEEGLKFMVYLQKENIIDESGMPKERFSAEFPKEGPSILRIQQVVRGDSAAYFCASSPGRASSYNEQFFGPGTRLTVL.